One and the same sample provided the 17 T cell receptor beta chains below, sequenced in a study of T cell responses to AZD1222 COVID-19 vaccine. The data were produced by immunoSEQ multiplex PCR, yet TCRdb's version contains in-frame clones alone and is incomplete. This table has about 200,000 clones, roughly 88% appearing once. This specimen consisted of peripheral blood, obtained on day 0 of AZD1222 vaccination. All receptors derive from an adult in good health.

The chain has TRBV9 and TRBJ1-1, with D uncertain. The CDR3 covers 14 residues. The germline gives CDR1 SGDLS, CDR2 YYNGEE. Trimming took 1 base from V and 3 from J, leaving 10 bases between them. CDR3 DNA sequence: TGTGCCAGCAGCGTATCCCCCGGGGACACTGAAGCTTTCTTT. Protein product: CASSVSPGDTEAFF.

The chain combines TRBV5-1 with TRBJ1-3; D not resolved. The CDR3 runs to 15 residues. Germline CDR1 SGHRS, CDR2 YFSETQ. V was cut by 3 bases and J by 2 bases, with 12 bases left in between. CDR3: CASSSDTTTGNTIYF. In DNA form, the CDR3 reads TGCGCCAGCAGCTCTGACACCACCACTGGAAACACCATATATTTT. Based on the CDR3 plus reference TRBV5-1 and TRBJ1-3, the full variable domain is KAGVTQTPRYLIKTRGQQVTLSCSPISGHRSVSWYQQTPGQGLQFLFEYFSETQRNKGNFPGRFSGRQFSNSRSEMNVSTLELGDSALYLCASSSDTTTGNTIYFGEGSWLTVV.

This chain links TRBV18 with TRBJ2-5; 10 bases agree with TRBD1. Germline assignment: CDR1 KGHSH and CDR2 LQKENI. The junction had 2 bases not matched to a gene; V was cut back by 0 bases and J by 4 bases. The CDR3 has 15 residues. CDR3: CASSPPDRGLETQYF. Written as DNA, the CDR3 is TGTGCCAGCTCACCACCCGACAGGGGGCTAGAGACCCAGTACTTC.

This chain links TRBV19 with TRBJ2-7; possibly TRBD1 for D (6 bases). The CDR3 totals 13 residues. V gave up 3 bases and J gave up 6 bases, with 12 bases separating them. CDR1 LNHDA and CDR2 SQIVND come from the germline V gene (reference sequence). The CDR3 DNA reads as TGTGCCAGTAGTATCGGACAGAACCTCGAGCAGTACTTC. This sequence encodes CASSIGQNLEQYF.

This CDR3 is CASSEGSAGTEAFF. The CDR3 nucleotides are TGTGCCAGCAGTGAAGGGTCGGCGGGCACTGAAGCTTTCTTT. V gene TRBV2 combines with J gene TRBJ1-1; D is unresolved. The V and J ends lost 1 base and 4 bases respectively, with 10 bases between them. This CDR3 is 14 amino acids long. Germline V gene data show CDR1 as SNHLY and CDR2 as FYNNEI. The whole variable domain, filled in from reference TRBV2 and TRBJ1-1, reads EPEVTQTPSHQVTQMGQEVILRCVPISNHLYFYWYRQILGQKVEFLVSFYNNEISEKSEIFDDQFSVERPDGSNFTLKIRSTKLEDSAMYFCASSEGSAGTEAFFGQGTRLTVV.

This chain connects TRBV30 to TRBJ1-2; D is ambiguous. The germline V and J ends were trimmed by 0 bases and 4 bases, with 6 bases remaining between them. The CDR3 has 12 residues. The germline V gene encodes CDR1 GTSNPN and CDR2 SVGIG (reference sequence). CDR3 bases: TGTGCCTGGAGTGTAGGGCCCTATGGCTACACCTTC. Its protein is CAWSVGPYGYTF.

The gene calls are TRBV7-2 and TRBJ2-7; 7 bases are shared with TRBD1. Per the germline V gene, CDR1 is SGHTA and CDR2 is FQGNSA. The ends lost 4 bases at V and 2 bases at J; junction bases unmatched: 5. This CDR3 is built from 14 residues. This chain's CDR3 is CASSSRDSPYEQYF. As DNA, the CDR3 is TGTGCCAGCAGCTCAAGGGACAGCCCCTACGAGCAGTACTTC.

This chain joins TRBV7-9 and TRBJ2-2; 7 bases are shared with TRBD1. This CDR3 region has 16 residues. The V and J ends lost 5 bases and 0 bases, in that order; junction bases with no gene match: 6. The V gene's germline CDR1 is SEHNR and CDR2 FQNEAQ (reference sequence). CDR3 loop: CASSPLGQTNTGELFF. The CDR3 coding sequence is TGTGCCAGCAGCCCTCTGGGACAGACGAACACCGGGGAGCTGTTTTTT.

The chain uses TRBV2 and TRBJ2-1; 9 nucleotides agree with TRBD1. V dropped 6 bases and J dropped 14; count of bases not matched to a gene: 5. The CDR3 spans 11 residues. Per the germline V gene, CDR1 is SNHLY and CDR2 is FYNNEI. In DNA form, the CDR3 reads TGTGCCAGCAGCGAACAGGGGGCTAAGTTCTTC. Protein product: CASSEQGAKFF.

V is TRBV4-1 and J is TRBJ2-1, with TRBD1 as a possible D gene (6 bases). Germline V gives CDR1 MGHRA, CDR2 YSYEKL. Deletions cut 1 base from V and 7 bases from J, with 23 bases between. The CDR3 has 18 residues. CDR3 in DNA: TGCGCCAGCAGCCAAGTAGGGCTTGTACGGGGTAGGGGGAATGAGCAGTTCTTC. Translating gives CASSQVGLVRGRGNEQFF.

This clone was counted once. The chain has TRBV27 and TRBJ2-1; 7 nucleotides match TRBD2. Germline assignment: CDR1 MNHEY and CDR2 SMNVEV (reference sequence). V was clipped by 6 bases and J by 2 bases; unmatched bases: 7. The CDR3 contains 15 residues. Here the CDR3 reads CASSLGGNPYNEQFF. The CDR3 DNA reads as TGTGCCAGCAGCTTGGGAGGGAACCCCTACAATGAGCAGTTCTTC.

The CDR3 here is CASSQGFQINTEAFF. In nucleotides, the CDR3 is TGCGCCAGCAGCCAAGGCTTCCAAATTAACACTGAAGCTTTCTTT. This chain joins TRBV4-1 and TRBJ1-1; unclear D gene. V was clipped by 1 base and J by 2 bases, with 11 bases between them. The CDR3 is 15 amino acids. Looked up from germline, CDR1 is MGHRA and CDR2 is YSYEKL.

The CDR3: CASSSTGRGLGEQFF. CDR3 DNA: TGTGCCAGCAGTTCCACAGGGAGGGGGCTGGGTGAGCAGTTCTTC. This sequence joins TRBV28 and TRBJ2-1; D assignment may be TRBD1 or TRBD2 (7 bases each). The V gene's germline CDR1 is MDHEN and CDR2 SYDVKM. Between the trimmed V and J ends, which lost 4 bases and 9 bases, there was a span of 19 bases. CDR3 length equals 15 residues. The entire variable domain, with the rest obtained from reference TRBV28 and TRBJ2-1, is as follows: DVKVTQSSRYLVKRTGEKVFLECVQDMDHENMFWYRQDPGLGLRLIYFSYDVKMKEKGDIPEGYSVSREKKERFSLILESASTNQTSMYLCASSSTGRGLGEQFFGPGTRLTVL.

The chain uses TRBV7-3 and TRBJ1-2; the match to TRBD1 covers 7 bases. The germline CDR1 and CDR2 sequences are SGHTA and FQGTGA. The J segment lost 2 bases and the V segment lost 5 bases, leaving 2 bases of the junction unmatched. The CDR3 has 13 amino acids. CDR3 residues: CASSPDRNYGYTF. The DNA for the CDR3 is TGTGCCAGCAGCCCGGACAGGAACTATGGCTACACCTTC.

The chain combines TRBV11-3 with TRBJ2-7; either TRBD1 or TRBD2 may supply D (6 bases each). CDR3 length equals 16 residues. Germline V gene data show CDR1 as SGHNT and CDR2 as YENEEA. The ends were cut back, 0 bases at V and 2 bases at J, with 14 bases in the middle. In DNA, the CDR3 is TGTGCCAGCAGCTTAGATCGGGTTCGGGGGCCCTACGAGCAGTACTTC. Its protein is CASSLDRVRGPYEQYF.

The chain has TRBV27 and TRBJ1-2; tentatively, D is TRBD1 (6 bases). The CDR3 is 17 residues long. The V and J ends lost 4 bases and 7 bases respectively, with 25 bases between them. The V gene's germline CDR1 is MNHEY and CDR2 SMNVEV (reference sequence). The CDR3 DNA is TGTGCCAGCAGTTCCCACCAACCTTCGGGGGGGGGCGGTGGCTACACCTTC. Translated, it gives CASSSHQPSGGGGGYTF.

Only one count was recorded for this clone. The V and J genes are TRBV11-2 and TRBJ2-1; TRBD1 might be the D (5 bases). Germline CDR1 is SGHAT and CDR2 is FQNNGV. The germline V and J ends were trimmed by 5 bases and 4 bases, with 9 bases remaining between them. The CDR3 runs 13 residues. The DNA of the CDR3 is TGTGCCAGCAGCCCTCAGGGTTACAATGAGCAGTTCTTC. Translated, it gives CASSPQGYNEQFF.